Below are 28 T cell receptor beta chains sequenced from a single sample in a study of blood T cell repertoires in COVID-19. Repertoires were generated with immunoSEQ multiplex PCR, while TCRdb's copy carries only in-frame clones and drops some. The sample lists about 78,000 clones; 86% were seen once. Sequencing was carried out using peripheral blood. The receptors originated from a woman aged 60 to 75 with acute or convalescent COVID-19.

CDR3 residues: CASSERTGEYNEQFF. CDR3 in DNA: TGTGCCAGCAGTGAACGTACGGGGGAGTACAATGAGCAGTTCTTC. This rearrangement joins TRBV6-1 to TRBJ2-1; D is perhaps TRBD2 (6 bases). The germline V gene encodes CDR1 MNHNS and CDR2 SASEGT. Trimming took off 2 bases at V and 4 bases at J, with 12 bases between the two ends. The length of the CDR3 is 15 residues.

The chain links TRBV7-9 to TRBJ1-4; no clear D. The CDR3 is 15 amino acids. V was pared by 1 base and J by 2 bases, with 8 bases between. Germline CDR1 SEHNR, CDR2 FQNEAQ (reference sequence). The CDR3 protein is CASSLGSGTNEKLFF. In DNA, the CDR3 is TGTGCCAGCAGCTTAGGTTCCGGGACTAATGAAAAACTGTTTTTT. Looking up the rest from reference TRBV7-9 and TRBJ1-4 gives the full variable domain: DTGVSQNPRHKITKRGQNVTFRCDPISEHNRLYWYRQTLGQGPEFLTYFQNEAQLEKSRLLSDRFSAERPKGSFSTLEIQRTEQGDSAMYLCASSLGSGTNEKLFFGSGTQLSVL.

The rearrangement joins TRBV7-9 to TRBJ2-3; weak D call: TRBD1 (6 bases). V dropped 5 bases and J dropped 3 bases, with 12 bases sitting between them. The CDR3 contains 14 residues. In germline, CDR1 is SEHNR, CDR2 FQNEAQ (reference sequence). CDR3 loop: CASSRQDITDTQYF. The CDR3 region has the DNA TGTGCCAGCAGCCGACAGGATATAACAGATACGCAGTATTTT.

This clone appeared once. V is TRBV28 and J is TRBJ2-7; D is perhaps TRBD1 (7 bases). Germline CDR1 is MDHEN and CDR2 is SYDVKM. Trimming removed 5 bases at V and 0 bases at J, with 17 bases between. This CDR3 is built from 16 residues. CDR3: CASSQTGAGSSYEQYF. For the CDR3, the DNA is TGTGCCAGCAGTCAAACAGGGGCGGGAAGCTCCTACGAGCAGTACTTC.

The rearrangement links TRBV7-2 to TRBJ2-3, with 10 bases aligning to TRBD2. V lost 0 bases and J lost 4; bases outside the gene matches: 7. Germline CDR1 reads SGHTA; CDR2 reads FQGNSA. The CDR3 sequence is 17 residues long. DNA of the CDR3: TGTGCCAGCAGCTTAGCGCAACTAGCGGGGATGGCAGATACGCAGTATTTT. Translating it yields CASSLAQLAGMADTQYF.

This clone turned up a few times. The rearrangement links TRBV25-1 to TRBJ2-1, with TRBD1 as a possible D gene (5 bases). Germline-derived CDR1 and CDR2 are MGHDK and SYGVNS. CDR3 length: 17 residues. The V and J ends lost 4 bases and 1 base respectively, with 17 bases between them. CDR3 residues: CASSGLSTVASYNEQFF. The CDR3 DNA sequence: TGTGCCAGCAGTGGACTTTCGACAGTTGCGTCCTACAATGAGCAGTTCTTC.

This sequence joins TRBV4-2 and TRBJ1-1, with D possibly TRBD1 on 5 matching bases. CDR1 and CDR2 (germline): LGHNA, YNFKEQ. This CDR3 contains 17 residues. Trimming removed 0 bases from V and 0 bases from J, with 14 bases in between. CDR3 DNA sequence: TGTGCCAGCAGCCAAGATCCCGCGGCAGGGTTGAACACTGAAGCTTTCTTT. It yields the protein CASSQDPAAGLNTEAFF.

The rearrangement links TRBV27 to TRBJ1-1, with TRBD1 identical over 8 bases. Germline lookup yields CDR1 MNHEY and CDR2 SMNVEV (reference sequence). CDR3 size: 18 residues. The V segment lost 8 bases and the J segment 0 bases; nucleotides outside the gene matches: 17. Here the CDR3 DNA reads TGTGCCAGCGGCCAACGTCCGGGACAGGTGAACATGAACACTGAAGCTTTCTTT. It encodes CASGQRPGQVNMNTEAFF.

This chain uses TRBV28 with TRBJ2-1, with 7 bases fitting TRBD1. Germline V lookup: CDR1 MDHEN, CDR2 SYDVKM. J gave up 10 bases and V 3 bases, and 3 bases lay outside the gene matches. The CDR3 runs 12 residues. CDR3: CASSLTDREQFF. For the CDR3, the DNA is TGTGCCAGCAGTTTGACGGACAGGGAGCAGTTCTTC. The whole variable domain, filled in from reference TRBV28 and TRBJ2-1, reads DVKVTQSSRYLVKRTGEKVFLECVQDMDHENMFWYRQDPGLGLRLIYFSYDVKMKEKGDIPEGYSVSREKKERFSLILESASTNQTSMYLCASSLTDREQFFGPGTRLTVL.

This chain links TRBV19 with TRBJ1-3; D is unclear. Trimming removed 5 bases at V and 4 bases at J, with 9 bases between. The V gene's germline CDR1 is LNHDA and CDR2 SQIVND (reference sequence). The CDR3 covers 13 residues. CDR3 nucleotides: TGTGCCAGTAGTGTCAGCGCGGGAAACACCATATATTTT. Residues: CASSVSAGNTIYF.

The chain joins TRBV7-3 to TRBJ2-7; 7 nucleotides agree with TRBD2. Germline V gene data show CDR1 as SGHTA and CDR2 as FQGTGA. The junction had 2 bases not matched to a gene; V was cut back by 3 bases and J by 3 bases. This CDR3 region has 13 residues. CDR3 DNA: TGTGCCAGCAGCTTCGGGACTAACTACGAGCAGTACTTC. The encoded protein is CASSFGTNYEQYF.

This chain links TRBV25-1 with TRBJ1-2; TRBD1 matches at 12 bases. The CDR3 spans 13 residues. Trimming at V came to 10 bases and at J to 9 bases, leaving 9 bases not matched to a gene. CDR1 and CDR2 from the germline V gene are MGHDK and SYGVNS. The DNA for the CDR3 is TGTGCCATGTGGGACAGGGGGCAAAAGAGCTACACCTTC. Residues: CAMWDRGQKSYTF.

The V gene is TRBV9, the J gene TRBJ2-2; possibly TRBD2 for D (5 bases). The CDR3 extends over 15 amino acids. The germline V and J ends were trimmed by 4 bases and 0 bases, with 10 bases remaining between them. Germline assignment: CDR1 SGDLS and CDR2 YYNGEE. CDR3 DNA: TGTGCCAGCAGCCGGGTCGGGACGAACACCGGGGAGCTGTTTTTT. It specifies CASSRVGTNTGELFF.

V usage is TRBV6-1 and J usage is TRBJ1-5; D may be TRBD1 (6 bases). This CDR3 is built from 15 residues. V was trimmed by 3 bases and J by 1 base, leaving 10 bases between them. Germline V gene data show CDR1 as MNHNS and CDR2 as SASEGT. In DNA form, the CDR3 reads TGTGCCAGCAGTGACGGCCAGGGGAGCAATCAGCCCCAGCATTTT. Translated, it gives CASSDGQGSNQPQHF.

The CDR3 DNA reads as TGCGCCAGCAGCACAGGTGGGGCCACGGTCTATGGCTACACCTTC. Protein product: CASSTGGATVYGYTF. This chain links TRBV5-1 with TRBJ1-2; a weak D match, TRBD1 (5 bases). The CDR3 length is 15 residues. Trimming shortened V by 4 bases and J by 4 bases, and 17 bases separated the two germline ends. Germline V lookup: CDR1 SGHRS, CDR2 YFSETQ.

This clone has more than one count but fewer than ten. The chain joins TRBV2 to TRBJ2-1; 7 positions agree with TRBD2. The germline V gene has CDR1 SNHLY and CDR2 FYNNEI. This CDR3 spans 15 amino acids. J was trimmed by 1 base and V by 8 bases; bases with no gene match: 8. The CDR3 loop is CASASGLGSYNEQFF. CDR3 sequence (DNA): TGTGCCAGCGCTAGCGGATTAGGGTCCTACAATGAGCAGTTCTTC.

The DNA of the CDR3 is TGTGCCTGGAGCGTCGGTAGCGGGAGGAGCAATACCCAGTACTTC. As protein: CAWSVGSGRSNTQYF. The J gene is TRBJ2-5, the V gene TRBV30, with TRBD2 matching 10 bases. This CDR3 comprises 15 residues. The trim removed 3 bases at V and 8 bases at J, leaving 12 bases unmatched. CDR1 and CDR2 from the germline V gene are GTSNPN and SVGIG (reference sequence).

This chain joins TRBV10-3 and TRBJ2-7; TRBD2 matches 14 bases. The CDR3 runs to 14 residues. Trimming at V came to 6 bases and at J to 4 bases, leaving 2 bases not matched to a gene. The germline V gene encodes CDR1 ENHRY and CDR2 SYGVKD. The CDR3 sequence: CAISWTSGRYEQYF. For the CDR3, the DNA is TGTGCCATCAGCTGGACTAGCGGGAGGTACGAGCAGTACTTC.

CDR3 DNA sequence: TGTGCCAGCAGGGAAGCGGGAGCAGAAAGGACCGGGGAGCTGTTTTTT. The encoded protein is CASREAGAERTGELFF. The chain recombines TRBV28 with TRBJ2-2; 8 bases agree with TRBD2. This CDR3 contains 16 residues. Germline lookup yields CDR1 MDHEN and CDR2 SYDVKM. V dropped 6 bases and J dropped 5; count of bases not matched to a gene: 11.

The gene calls are TRBV11-2 and TRBJ1-5; 9 bases align to TRBD1. Trimming removed 5 bases from V and 4 bases from J; junction bases left unmatched: 12. Per the germline V gene, CDR1 is SGHAT and CDR2 is FQNNGV. The CDR3 extends over 17 amino acids. The CDR3 DNA reads as TGTGCCAGCAGCCCGGAACCGGGGACAGGGACAAATCAGCCCCAGCATTTT. This gives the protein CASSPEPGTGTNQPQHF.

This clone was observed once. The chain has TRBV5-4 and TRBJ2-1; a possible D gene is TRBD1 (6 bases). V was pared by 2 bases and J by 3 bases, with 18 bases between. The CDR3 has 17 amino acids. Germline-derived CDR1 and CDR2 are SGHNT and YYREEE (reference sequence). The CDR3 here is CASSLKTGIAFYNEQFF. The DNA for the CDR3 is TGTGCCAGCAGCTTAAAAACAGGGATAGCTTTCTACAATGAGCAGTTCTTC.

The rearrangement uses TRBV9 and TRBJ2-3, with TRBD2 matching 9 bases. V was clipped by 0 bases and J by 7 bases; unmatched bases: 6. The germline V gene has CDR1 SGDLS and CDR2 YYNGEE. This CDR3 has 15 amino acids. This CDR3 is CASSVGSGSMNTQYF. Written as DNA, the CDR3 is TGTGCCAGCAGCGTAGGTAGCGGGAGTATGAATACGCAGTATTTT.

The chain employs TRBV6-2 or TRBV6-3 and TRBJ1-6, with a weak D call TRBD1 (5 bases). Between the trimmed V and J ends, which lost 2 bases and 9 bases, there was a span of 14 bases. The germline V gene encodes CDR1 MNHEY and CDR2 SVGEGT. The CDR3 runs to 15 residues. The CDR3 coding sequence is TGTGCCAGCAGTTACGAAGACAGTCCCGGTTCACCCCTCCACTTT. This translates into CASSYEDSPGSPLHF.

The genes are TRBV6-2 or TRBV6-3 and TRBJ2-6, with 9 bases matching TRBD1. Per the germline V gene, CDR1 is MNHEY and CDR2 is SVGEGT. The CDR3 covers 18 residues. V shed 5 bases, J shed 2 bases, and the junction held 10 bases outside the gene matches. The CDR3 here is CASSLPGQGYAGANVLTF. The CDR3 DNA is TGTGCCAGCAGTCTCCCGGGACAGGGTTATGCTGGGGCCAACGTCCTGACTTTC.

The CDR3 protein is CASSVNGQSTDTQYF. CDR3 DNA sequence: TGTGCCAGCAGCGTGAATGGACAGAGCACAGATACGCAGTATTTT. This chain links TRBV9 with TRBJ2-3; tentatively, D is TRBD1 (6 bases). The germline gives CDR1 SGDLS, CDR2 YYNGEE. Trimming removed 2 bases from V and 0 bases from J, with 10 bases in between. The CDR3 runs to 15 residues. Full variable domain (outside the CDR3, taken from reference TRBV9 and TRBJ2-3): DSGVTQTPKHLITATGQRVTLRCSPRSGDLSVYWYQQSLDQGLQFLIQYYNGEERAKGNILERFSAQQFPDLHSELNLSSLELGDSALYFCASSVNGQSTDTQYFGPGTRLTVL.

This rearrangement joins TRBV27 to TRBJ1-3; D perhaps matches TRBD1 (5 bases). Germline assignment: CDR1 MNHEY and CDR2 SMNVEV (reference sequence). V lost 4 bases and J 9 bases, leaving 19 bases between the germline ends. This CDR3 contains 15 residues. The CDR3: CASSSVRPPGATIYF. The CDR3 nucleotides read TGTGCCAGCAGTTCCGTACGGCCGCCTGGGGCCACCATATATTTT.

The J gene is TRBJ2-1, the V gene TRBV29-1; TRBD2 might be the D (6 bases). CDR1 is SQVTM, CDR2 ANQGSEA, per germline. Trimming took 2 bases from V and 3 from J, leaving 11 bases between them. The CDR3 extends over 14 amino acids. The CDR3 sequence is CSVEKSGVYNEQFF. CDR3 DNA: TGCAGCGTTGAAAAGTCGGGAGTCTACAATGAGCAGTTCTTC.

In the case of this clone: At one boundary the junction diverges from the germline segment, which might be a read error. V and J are TRBV19 and TRBJ1-2; 7 bases are shared with TRBD1. This CDR3 has 17 residues. CDR1 and CDR2 (germline): LNHDA, SQIVND (reference sequence). In nucleotides, the CDR3 is TGTGCCGGTAGTATAGATCTCAGGACAGGATCCACCTATGGCTACACCTTC. Translation: CAGSIDLRTGSTYGYTF.